The clone carrying this TCR beta chain has only a few counts. The antigen is not known. This specimen belongs to a study of T cell repertoires in cytomegalovirus infection. TCRdb reprocessed the reads with MiXCR, giving one entry per CDR3 protein. The profile covers about 920,000 distinct CDR3 sequences, with approximately 30% appearing a single time and roughly 13% taken by the ten largest. CDR3 length: 16 residues. CDR1 MNHEY and CDR2 SMNVEV come from the germline V gene (reference sequence). Trimming took off 3 bases at V and 0 bases at J, with 14 bases between the two ends. This specimen consisted of cultured CD8+ T cells from PBMCs, obtained from culture after CMV antigen stimulation. This clonotype was sampled from a human donor in good health (CMV status not recorded). Some clones in this sample may be carry-over from other donors' samples. The chain recombines TRBV27 with TRBJ1-2; unclear D gene. CDR3 residues: CASSFTQKLANYGYTF. The CDR3 bases are TGTGCCAGCAGTTTCACCCAAAAATTAGCTAACTATGGCTACACCTTC.